This TCR beta chain was identified in a study of cytomegalovirus exposure and HLA in healthy donors. Study-wide points: Later analysis suggested links between common viral pathogens and several top significant clusters. Further analysis, carried out later, found HLA-associated TCR beta chains more clonally expanded than equally common other chains. Across donors, presence/absence analyses took sequencing depth to be roughly uniform. In all likelihood, a cluster of highly shared sequence variants was a sequencing artifact.

The study ran its PCR with 60 Vbeta and 13 Jbeta primers. The repertoire was sequenced with immunoSEQ multiplex PCR; TCRdb's copy has only in-frame clones and lacks some. The sample has around 220,000 clones, roughly 80% seen once; the top ten hold around a sixth. This clone came up once. Its antigen is still unknown. With 1 base clipped from V and 8 bases from J, the junction kept 7 bases outside the gene matches. CDR1 and CDR2 (germline): GTSNPN, SVGIG (reference sequence). This CDR3 spans 14 amino acids. The V call is TRBV30, the J call TRBJ2-1; 8 bases match TRBD2. Material for sequencing was PBMCs. The receptor was derived from a middle-aged man in good health and CMV-seronegative. The CDR3 DNA follows: TGTGCCTGGAGTGAAGAGGGTAGCGGGGATGAGCAGTTCTTC. This translates into CAWSEEGSGDEQFF. Based on the CDR3 plus reference TRBV30 and TRBJ2-1, the full variable domain is SQTIHQWPATLVQPVGSPLSLECTVEGTSNPNLYWYRQAAGRGLQLLFYSVGIGQISSEVPQNLSASRPQDRQFILSSKKLLLSDSGFYLCAWSEEGSGDEQFFGPGTRLTVL.